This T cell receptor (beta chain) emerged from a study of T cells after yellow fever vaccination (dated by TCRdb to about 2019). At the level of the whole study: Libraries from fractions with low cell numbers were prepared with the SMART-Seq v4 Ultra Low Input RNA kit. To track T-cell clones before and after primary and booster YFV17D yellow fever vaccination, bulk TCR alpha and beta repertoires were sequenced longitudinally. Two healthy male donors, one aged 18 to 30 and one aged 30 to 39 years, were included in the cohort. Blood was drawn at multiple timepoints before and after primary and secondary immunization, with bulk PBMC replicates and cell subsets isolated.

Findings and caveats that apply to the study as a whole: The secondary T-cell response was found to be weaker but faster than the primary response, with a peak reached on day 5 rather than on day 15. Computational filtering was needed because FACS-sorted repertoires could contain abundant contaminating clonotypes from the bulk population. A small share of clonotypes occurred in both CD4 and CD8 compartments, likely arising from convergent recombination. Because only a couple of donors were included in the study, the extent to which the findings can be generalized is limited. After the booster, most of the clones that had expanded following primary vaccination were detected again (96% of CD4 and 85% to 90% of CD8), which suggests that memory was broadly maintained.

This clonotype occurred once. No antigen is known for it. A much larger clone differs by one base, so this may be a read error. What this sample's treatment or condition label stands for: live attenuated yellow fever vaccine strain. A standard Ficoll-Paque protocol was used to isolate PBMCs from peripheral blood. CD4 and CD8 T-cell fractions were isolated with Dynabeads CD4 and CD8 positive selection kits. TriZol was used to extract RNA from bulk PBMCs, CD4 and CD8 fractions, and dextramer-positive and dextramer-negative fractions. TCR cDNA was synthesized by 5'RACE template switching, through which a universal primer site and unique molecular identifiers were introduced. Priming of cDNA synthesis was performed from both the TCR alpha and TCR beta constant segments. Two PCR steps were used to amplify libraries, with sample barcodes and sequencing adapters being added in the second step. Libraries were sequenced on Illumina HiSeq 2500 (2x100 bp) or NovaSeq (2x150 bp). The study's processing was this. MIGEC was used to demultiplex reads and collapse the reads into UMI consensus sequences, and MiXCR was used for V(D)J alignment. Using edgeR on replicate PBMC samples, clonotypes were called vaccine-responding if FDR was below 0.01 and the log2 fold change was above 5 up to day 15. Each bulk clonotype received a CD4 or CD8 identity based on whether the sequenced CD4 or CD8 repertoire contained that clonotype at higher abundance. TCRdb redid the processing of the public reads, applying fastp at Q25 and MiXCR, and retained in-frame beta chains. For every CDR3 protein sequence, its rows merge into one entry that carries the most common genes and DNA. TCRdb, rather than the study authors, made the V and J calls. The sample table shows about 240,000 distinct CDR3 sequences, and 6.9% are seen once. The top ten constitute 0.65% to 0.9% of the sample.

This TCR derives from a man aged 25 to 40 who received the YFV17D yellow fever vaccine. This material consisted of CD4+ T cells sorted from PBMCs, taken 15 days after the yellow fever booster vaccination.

CDR3 protein: CSARPGTRNSPLHF. At the DNA level, the sequence is TGCAGTGCCCGACCCGGGACAAGGAATTCACCCCTCCACTTT. The chain employs TRBV20-1 and TRBJ1-6, and the D gene may be TRBD1, 6 bases matching. The germline V gene (reference sequence) yields DFQATT for CDR1 and SNEGSKA for CDR2. V drops 6 bases and J drops 7 bases, leaving 16 bases in between. Including the terminal cysteine and phenylalanine, the CDR3 comprises 14 residues. Solely the CDR3 DNA is kept, with 42 bases framed from the first base.